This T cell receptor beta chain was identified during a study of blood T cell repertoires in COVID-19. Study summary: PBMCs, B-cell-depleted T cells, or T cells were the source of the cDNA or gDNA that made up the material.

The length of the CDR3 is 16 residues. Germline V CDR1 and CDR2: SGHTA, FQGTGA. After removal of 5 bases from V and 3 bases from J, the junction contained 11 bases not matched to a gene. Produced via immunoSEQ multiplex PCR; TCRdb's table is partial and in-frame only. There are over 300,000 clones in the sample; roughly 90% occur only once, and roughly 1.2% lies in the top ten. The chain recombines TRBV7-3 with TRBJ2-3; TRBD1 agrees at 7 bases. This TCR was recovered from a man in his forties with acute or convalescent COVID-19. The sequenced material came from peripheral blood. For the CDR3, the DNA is TGTGCCAGCAGCCTACAGGGGACGATTGGAACAGATACGCAGTATTTT. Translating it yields CASSLQGTIGTDTQYF.